One sample yielded the 14 T cell receptor beta chains listed below, sequenced in a study of T cell responses to AZD1222 COVID-19 vaccine (dated by TCRdb to 2020 to 2022). This sample's time point label indicates: about 28 days (+/-7) after the second vaccine dose. The receptor library was made with the immunoSEQ multiplex PCR assay. Not all clones reach the TCRdb copy of this immuneACCESS table, which keeps in-frame sequences only. Checked studies attribute under half of the gap to unresolved V genes and leave the rest unexplained. The sample table records more than 95,000 clones; around 83% of these occur just once. Around 17% of the sample is held by the ten biggest clonotypes. The sequenced sample was peripheral blood, obtained 28 days after the second AZD1222 dose. These receptors were taken from an adult who received the AZD1222 COVID-19 vaccine.

This chain connects TRBV7-2 to TRBJ2-5; 15 bases are shared with TRBD2. CDR1 is SGHTA, CDR2 FQGNSA, per germline. The CDR3 is made up of 18 amino acids. The V and J ends lost 5 bases and 4 bases, in that order; junction bases with no gene match: 11. The CDR3 is CASSLKPGLAGGIETQYF. Written as DNA, the CDR3 is TGTGCCAGCAGCCTAAAACCGGGACTAGCGGGGGGTATAGAGACCCAGTACTTC.

V and J are TRBV11-2 and TRBJ1-3; 7 nucleotides agree with TRBD1. This CDR3 comprises 16 residues. V trimming: 3 bases; J trimming: 0 bases; junction bases outside the gene matches: 5. Germline V lookup: CDR1 SGHAT, CDR2 FQNNGV. As DNA, the CDR3 is TGTGCCAGCAGCTTTTGGGGGGACAGCTCTGGAAACACCATATATTTT. Its translation: CASSFWGDSSGNTIYF.

For the CDR3, the DNA is TGCGCCAGCAGCCAAGATCCCCAACTAGCGGGAGCGAGAGATACGCAGTATTTT. It codes for CASSQDPQLAGARDTQYF. The V and J genes are TRBV4-1 and TRBJ2-3, with 11 nucleotides matching TRBD2. CDR3 length: 18 amino acids. The trim removed 0 bases at V and 5 bases at J, leaving 10 bases unmatched. Germline V gene data show CDR1 as MGHRA and CDR2 as YSYEKL.

The CDR3: CASSQDAAGNSYEQYF. The CDR3 DNA is TGCGCCAGCAGCCAAGACGCGGCAGGGAACTCCTACGAGCAGTACTTC. The chain joins TRBV4-3 to TRBJ2-7, with D possibly matching TRBD1 (5 bases). Germline assignment: CDR1 LGHNA and CDR2 YSLEER. This CDR3 has 16 amino acids. V lost 0 bases and J 0 bases, leaving 12 bases between the germline ends.

The chain couples TRBV5-1 to TRBJ1-1, with D maybe TRBD1 (5 bases). V lost 4 bases and J 1 base, leaving 11 bases between the germline ends. The CDR3 totals 14 residues. CDR1 SGHRS and CDR2 YFSETQ come from the germline V gene. CDR3 sequence reads: CASSVRVGNTEAFF. For the CDR3, the DNA is TGCGCCAGCAGCGTCAGGGTAGGGAACACTGAAGCTTTCTTT.

This clone was seen a single time. This rearrangement joins TRBV5-4 to TRBJ2-6, with D perhaps matching TRBD1 (5 bases). This CDR3 has 18 amino acids. In germline, CDR1 is SGHNT, CDR2 YYREEE (reference sequence). Trimming removed 3 bases at V and 4 bases at J, with 20 bases between. CDR3 amino acids: CASSYSRSFRGGANVLTF. The CDR3 DNA reads as TGTGCCAGCAGCTATTCCAGGAGTTTTAGGGGAGGGGCCAACGTCCTGACTTTC.

This clone is a singleton in its sample. CDR3 residues: CASSIDRGQGTEAFF. The CDR3 coding sequence is TGTGCCAGCAGCATCGACAGGGGGCAGGGCACTGAAGCTTTCTTT. This rearrangement joins TRBV11-2 to TRBJ1-1; the match to TRBD1 covers 10 bases. The CDR3 runs 15 residues. V lost 5 bases to trimming and J lost 4 bases; unmatched junction nucleotides: 7. Germline CDR1 SGHAT, CDR2 FQNNGV.

The chain recombines TRBV11-3 with TRBJ1-1; no reliable D call. V was clipped by 5 bases and J by 1 base, with 14 bases between them. Germline V gene sequence: CDR1 SGHNT, CDR2 YENEEA. The length of the CDR3 is 15 residues. The chain's CDR3 is CASSDAGSQNTEAFF. CDR3 nucleotides: TGTGCCAGCAGCGACGCCGGGTCCCAGAACACTGAAGCTTTCTTT.

In this sample, this clone turned up a few times. This chain links TRBV7-9 with TRBJ1-6; D is unclear. V dropped 7 bases and J dropped 6 bases, with 16 bases sitting between them. This CDR3 region has 15 residues. Germline V CDR1 and CDR2: SEHNR, FQNEAQ (reference sequence). CDR3 DNA sequence: TGTGCCAGCACCCGCGGGGAAAGATTTAATTCACCCCTCCACTTT. Amino acids: CASTRGERFNSPLHF.

This chain joins TRBV19 and TRBJ1-5, with a tentative D call TRBD1 (5 bases). The CDR3 is made up of 16 amino acids. CDR1 LNHDA and CDR2 SQIVND come from the germline V gene (reference sequence). V lost 4 bases and J 2 bases, leaving 15 bases between the germline ends. The chain's CDR3 is CASSSIYEGGNQPQHF. The CDR3 bases are TGTGCCAGTAGTAGCATATACGAAGGGGGCAATCAGCCCCAGCATTTT.

V gene TRBV2 combines with J gene TRBJ2-7; 10 bases are shared with TRBD2. Trimming at V came to 4 bases and at J to 3 bases, leaving 6 bases not matched to a gene. Germline V gives CDR1 SNHLY, CDR2 FYNNEI. The CDR3 runs to 15 residues. The chain's CDR3 is CASSGASGRRYEQYF. CDR3 coding DNA: TGTGCCAGCAGTGGGGCTAGCGGGAGACGCTACGAGCAGTACTTC.

The chain has TRBV4-1 and TRBJ2-2; 10 bases match TRBD2. V was clipped by 0 bases and J by 4 bases; unmatched bases: 14. The CDR3 runs to 20 residues. Germline V gene lookup returns CDR1 MGHRA and CDR2 YSYEKL. CDR3 protein: CASSQDRLGSGRTFTGELFF. The CDR3 DNA reads as TGCGCCAGCAGCCAAGATCGGTTAGGTAGCGGGAGGACCTTCACCGGGGAGCTGTTTTTT.

The chain has TRBV19 and TRBJ2-1; D might be TRBD1 or TRBD2, each matching 6 bases. Looked up from germline, CDR1 is LNHDA and CDR2 is SQIVND (reference sequence). V was shortened by 5 bases and J by 5 bases, with 19 bases between the two germline ends. CDR3 length: 16 residues. The CDR3 region is CASSPPGAGKDNEQFF. CDR3 DNA: TGTGCCAGTAGTCCGCCGGGGGCAGGGAAGGACAATGAGCAGTTCTTC.

V and J are TRBV5-1 and TRBJ1-4, with TRBD1 as a possible D gene (5 bases). The CDR3 has 16 amino acids. V was cut by 3 bases and J by 2 bases, with 14 bases left in between. Germline CDR1 is SGHRS and CDR2 is YFSETQ. In nucleotides, the CDR3 is TGCGCCAGCAGCTCAGACAGACGTCTCACTAATGAAAAACTGTTTTTT. It is translated as CASSSDRRLTNEKLFF.